The rows below give T cell receptor beta chains drawn from one sample of a study of Tregs in tolerant kidney transplant recipients. Some clones are missing from TCRdb's copy, which holds only in-frame ones; the method was immunoSEQ multiplex PCR. The sample has some 20,000 clones, around three fifths seen once. Antigens for these TCRs are unknown. The material sequenced was Tregs from blood cultured with allogeneic cells. These receptors originate from a human donor in good health. CDR3s include the opening cysteine and the closing phenylalanine or tryptophan. D genes are given only for firm matches. Clone size is stated in some rows and not others, as once, few, many or a class when expanded.

NA | NA | TRBJ2-3 | TRBV7-2 | CASSLESRGSGATQYF | TGTGCCAGCAGCTTAGAATCGAGGGGGTCCGGGGCAACGCAGTATTTT
NA | NA | TRBJ1-5 | TRBV18 | CASSPGPGQPQHF | TGTGCCAGCTCTCCGGGTCCTGGACAGCCCCAGCATTTT
NA | NA | TRBJ1-5 | TRBV19 | CASSITVNAPQHF | TGTGCCAGTAGTATAACCGTTAATGCGCCCCAGCATTTT
few | TRBD1 | TRBJ2-2 | TRBV27 | CASSSQGVFTGELFF | TGTGCCAGCAGTTCGCAGGGGGTTTTCACCGGGGAGCTGTTTTTT
NA | TRBD2 | TRBJ2-1 | TRBV6-5 | CASSYSPSGAYNEQFF | TGTGCCAGCAGTTACTCCCCTAGCGGGGCATACAATGAGCAGTTCTTC
NA | TRBD2 | TRBJ2-7 | TRBV7-6 | CASSLGAGGYEQYF | TGTGCCAGCAGCTTAGGGGCGGGGGGCTACGAGCAGTACTTC
NA | NA | TRBJ2-1 | TRBV5-1 | CASSLVSGSYNEQFF | TGCGCCAGCAGCTTGGTTAGCGGCTCCTACAATGAGCAGTTCTTC
NA | NA | TRBJ1-1 | TRBV5-1 | CASSLDTGRIAEAFF | TGCGCCAGCAGCTTGGACACGGGCAGGATCGCTGAAGCTTTCTTT
once | TRBD2 | TRBJ2-7 | TRBV28 | CASSLVLAGGNYEQYF | TGTGCCAGCAGTTTAGTTCTAGCGGGGGGAAACTACGAGCAGTACTTC
NA | TRBD1 | TRBJ1-1 | TRBV19 | CASSNRGLLMNTEAFF | TGTGCCAGTAGTAACAGGGGTCTCCTCATGAACACTGAAGCTTTCTTT
once | NA | TRBJ2-1 | TRBV11-3 | CASSPGPYNEQFF | TGTGCCAGCAGCCCAGGACCTTACAATGAGCAGTTCTTC
NA | NA | TRBJ1-2 | TRBV9 | CASSVNPGLNYGYTF | TGTGCCAGCAGTGTAAACCCGGGACTCAACTATGGCTACACCTTC
NA | NA | TRBJ2-2 | TRBV4-2 | CASSQTGRRGTGELFF | TGTGCCAGCAGCCAAACCGGGAGACGGGGAACCGGGGAGCTGTTTTTT
NA | TRBD2 | TRBJ2-1 | TRBV29-1 | CSVGSGKYNEQFF | TGCAGCGTTGGGAGCGGGAAATACAATGAGCAGTTCTTC
NA | TRBD1 | TRBJ1-1 | TRBV5-1 | CASSLELGTGINTEAFF | TGCGCCAGCAGCTTGGAGCTGGGGACAGGCATTAACACTGAAGCTTTCTTT
NA | NA | TRBJ1-5 | TRBV18 | CASSRPSNSNQPQHF | TGTGCCAGCTCCCGCCCCAGTAATAGCAATCAGCCCCAGCATTTT
NA | TRBD1 | TRBJ1-1 | TRBV5-1 | CASSFRSDRGGTEAFF | TGCGCCAGCAGCTTCCGCTCCGACAGGGGGGGGACTGAAGCTTTCTTT
few | TRBD1 | TRBJ2-2 | TRBV6-5 | CASIDRGNTGELFF | TGTGCCAGCATCGACAGGGGTAACACCGGGGAGCTGTTTTTT
NA | NA | TRBJ1-5 | TRBV30 | CAWSVRNNQPQHF | TGCGCCTGGAGTGTAAGGAATAATCAGCCCCAGCATTTT
NA | NA | TRBJ2-3 | TRBV7-9 | CASSQGLTDTQYF | TGTGCCAGCAGCCAAGGGCTAACAGATACGCAGTATTTT
NA | TRBD2 | TRBJ2-7 | TRBV2 | CASSLMGTSDAYEQYF | TGTGCCAGCAGCCTAATGGGGACTAGCGACGCCTACGAGCAGTACTTC
NA | TRBD2 | TRBJ2-3 | TRBV5-1 | CASSLGRGVSTDTQYF | TGCGCCAGCAGCTTGGGACGGGGGGTTAGCACAGATACGCAGTATTTT
NA | TRBD2 | TRBJ2-7 | TRBV27 | CASSPGLAGIYEQYF | TGTGCCAGCAGTCCCGGACTAGCGGGAATCTACGAGCAGTACTTC
NA | NA | TRBJ2-6 | TRBV4-1 | CASSQVGSRASGANVLTF | TGCGCCAGCAGCCAAGTAGGGAGTAGGGCATCTGGGGCCAACGTCCTGACTTTC
NA | NA | TRBJ1-2 | TRBV7-9 | CASSFDSYYGYTF | TGTGCCAGCAGCTTCGACAGCTACTATGGCTACACCTTC
NA | NA | TRBJ1-4 | TRBV15 | CATSRGLFAGFNEKLFF | TGTGCCACCAGCAGAGGCCTCTTTGCGGGGTTTAATGAAAAACTGTTTTTT
NA | NA | TRBJ2-2 | TRBV2 | CASRGYPTGELFF | TGTGCCAGCAGAGGCTACCCGACCGGGGAGCTGTTTTTT
NA | NA | TRBJ1-3 | TRBV7-2 | CASSPGPKITIYF | TGTGCCAGCAGTCCGGGACCTAAAATCACCATATATTTT
few | NA | TRBJ2-3 | TRBV19 | CASSPLRTVGFTDTQYF | TGTGCCAGTAGTCCGCTTCGGACAGTGGGTTTCACAGATACGCAGTATTTT
NA | NA | TRBJ1-6 | TRBV10-3 | CAISEGGVLNSPLHF | TGTGCCATCAGTGAGGGGGGGGTTTTGAATTCACCCCTCCACTTT
few | NA | TRBJ2-1 | TRBV5-4 | CASSSQHLSYNEQFF | TGTGCCAGCAGCTCACAGCACCTCTCCTACAATGAGCAGTTCTTC
NA | TRBD1 | TRBJ2-7 | TRBV5-1 | CASSWDPGQASSYEQYF | TGCGCCAGCAGCTGGGATCCGGGACAGGCGAGCTCCTACGAGCAGTACTTC
NA | TRBD1 | TRBJ2-7 | TRBV6-5 | CASSYSTGGPYEQYF | TGTGCCAGCAGTTACTCGACAGGGGGCCCCTACGAGCAGTACTTC
NA | NA | TRBJ2-1 | TRBV5-1 | CASSQLFGGYNEQFF | TGCGCCAGCAGCCAGCTCTTCGGGGGCTACAATGAGCAGTTCTTC
few | TRBD2 | TRBJ2-1 | TRBV10-1 | CASSVLAGGKGEQFF | TGCGCCAGCAGTGTCCTAGCGGGAGGAAAAGGTGAGCAGTTCTTC
NA | NA | TRBJ2-3 | TRBV10-2 | CASSESQRSFTDTQYF | TGCGCCAGCAGTGAAAGCCAAAGGTCCTTCACAGATACGCAGTATTTT
NA | NA | TRBJ1-3 | TRBV18 | CASSPIGRNSGNTIYF | TGTGCCAGCTCACCCATCGGGCGGAACTCTGGAAACACCATATATTTT
few | NA | TRBJ2-5 | TRBV6-5 | CASSYSIGGPGETQYF | TGTGCCAGCAGTTACTCGATAGGAGGGCCGGGGGAGACCCAGTACTTC
NA | NA | TRBJ2-1 | TRBV18 | CASSPTIARGNEQFF | TGTGCCAGCTCACCAACGATAGCGAGGGGCAATGAGCAGTTCTTC
few | TRBD2 | TRBJ2-5 | TRBV19 | CASSMYGGVFETQYF | TGTGCCAGTAGTATGTACGGGGGGGTATTTGAGACCCAGTACTTC
once | NA | TRBJ1-3 | TRBV9 | CASSPGGGSGNTIYF | TGTGCCAGCAGCCCAGGCGGGGGGTCTGGAAACACCATATATTTT
NA | TRBD2 | TRBJ2-4 | TRBV4-1 | CASSQPWTAGGPGVRNIQYF | TGCGCCAGCAGCCAGCCGTGGACAGCGGGAGGGCCAGGGGTTCGCAACATTCAGTACTTC
NA | TRBD1 | TRBJ1-1 | TRBV29-1 | CSVGNRGWVTEAFF | TGCAGCGTTGGCAACAGGGGGTGGGTCACTGAAGCTTTCTTT
NA | TRBD2 | TRBJ2-5 | TRBV6-5 | CASRPLAVGTQYF | TGTGCCAGCAGACCACTAGCGGTGGGGACCCAGTACTTC
medium-sized | NA | TRBJ1-1 | TRBV27 | CASSRGHQTSTEAFF | TGTGCCAGCAGTAGGGGACACCAAACGAGCACTGAAGCTTTCTTT
NA | NA | TRBJ1-6 | TRBV6-9 | CASSYDGRRVGIYF | TGTGCCAGCAGTTACGACGGACGTCGTGTCGGTATTTATTTT
NA | NA | TRBJ1-4 | TRBV25-1 | CASSGVIEKLFF | TGTGCCAGCAGTGGGGTTATTGAAAAACTGTTTTTT
few | TRBD1 | TRBJ2-7 | TRBV5-4 | CASSLEIGQGADEQYF | TGTGCCAGCAGCTTGGAAATTGGACAGGGGGCGGACGAGCAGTACTTC
NA | NA | TRBJ2-2 | TRBV6-1 | CASLWGIGAGELFF | TGTGCCAGCCTCTGGGGGATCGGAGCCGGGGAGCTGTTTTTT
NA | TRBD2 | TRBJ2-1 | TRBV5-1 | CASSPHGAGGSYNEQFF | TGCGCCAGCAGCCCTCACGGGGCGGGAGGTTCCTACAATGAGCAGTTCTTC
NA | TRBD1 | TRBJ1-6 | TRBV27 | CASSLWDRVGSPLHF | TGTGCCAGCAGTTTATGGGACAGGGTTGGTTCACCCCTCCACTTT
NA | NA | TRBJ2-3 | TRBV27 | CASSLNGWDTQYF | TGTGCCAGCAGTTTAAATGGTTGGGATACGCAGTATTTT
once | NA | TRBJ1-5 | TRBV23-1 | CASSMGGESNQPQHF | TGCGCCAGCAGCATGGGGGGGGAAAGCAATCAGCCCCAGCATTTT